This T cell receptor beta chain was found in a study of shared clonotypes between healthy human individuals. The J segment lost 3 bases and the V segment lost 5 bases, leaving 8 bases of the junction unmatched. The CDR3 loop spans 15 amino acids. In germline, CDR1 is KGHSH, CDR2 LQKENI. TCRdb's copy holds only in-frame clones and misses some; the assay was immunoSEQ multiplex PCR. The sample has hundreds of thousands of clones, around 79% seen once. The J gene is TRBJ2-7, the V gene TRBV18, with 9 bases that match TRBD2. The sample was PBMCs. This TCR came from a woman in her thirties or forties in good health. Some clones in this sample may be carry-over from other donors' samples. The CDR3 region is CASSSLAGRGYEQYF. Written as DNA, the CDR3 is TGTGCCAGCTCATCTCTAGCGGGGAGAGGCTACGAGCAGTACTTC.